The clone carrying this TCR beta chain has a handful of counts. This entry belongs to a study of identical twins. A universal primer binding site was introduced by template switching. The final cDNA contained unique molecular identifiers. TCRdb reprocessed the 5' RACE reads with MiXCR, giving one entry per CDR3 protein. Of about 530,000 distinct CDR3 sequences in the sample, 20% to 25% were seen once. The CDR3 runs 19 residues. The ends lost 0 bases at V and 2 bases at J; junction bases unmatched: 10. Germline loops: CDR1 SGHRS, CDR2 YFSETQ. This sample also appeared in a second study, on yellow fever vaccine responses in identical twins. That paper adds: Vaccine-induced T cell responses in twins were reportedly observed to appear partly convergent, partly personalized.

Sample: CD4+ T cells sorted from blood. This chain joins TRBV5-1 and TRBJ2-1, with 11 bases fitting TRBD2. The clonotype was recovered from a young woman in good health. The DNA of the CDR3 is TGCGCCAGCAGCTTGGCCGCGGCGACTAGCGGGACCACCTACAATGAGCAGTTCTTC. Protein sequence: CASSLAAATSGTTYNEQFF.